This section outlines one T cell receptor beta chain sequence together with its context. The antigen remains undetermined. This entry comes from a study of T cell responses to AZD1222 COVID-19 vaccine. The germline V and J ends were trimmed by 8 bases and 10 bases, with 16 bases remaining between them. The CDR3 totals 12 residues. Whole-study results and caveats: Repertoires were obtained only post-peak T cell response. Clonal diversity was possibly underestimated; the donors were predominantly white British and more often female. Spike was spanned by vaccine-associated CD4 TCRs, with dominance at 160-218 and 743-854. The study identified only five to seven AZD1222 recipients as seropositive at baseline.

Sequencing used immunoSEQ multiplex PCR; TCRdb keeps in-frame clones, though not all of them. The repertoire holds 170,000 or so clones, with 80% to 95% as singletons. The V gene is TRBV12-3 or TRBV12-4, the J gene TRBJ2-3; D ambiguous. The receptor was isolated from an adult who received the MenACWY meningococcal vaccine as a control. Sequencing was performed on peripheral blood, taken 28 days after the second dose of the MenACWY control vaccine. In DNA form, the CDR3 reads TGTGCCAGCGGTCTCACCCCAGCGTCGCAGTATTTT. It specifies CASGLTPASQYF.